This TCR beta chain was identified during a study of blood T cell repertoires in COVID-19. Study-level information: COVID-19 samples collected from the United States, Italy and Spain covered acute and convalescent phases. PBMCs, B-cell-depleted T cells, or T cells were the source of the cDNA or gDNA that made up the material.

The authors' processing: From reference gene primer amplification, estimates of nucleated cell counts were derived. Only in-frame clones appear in the TCRdb table, and some are missing; sequencing was by immunoSEQ multiplex PCR. V, J and clone size are taken as reported in that table, and D and trimming were inferred from the DNA itself. This sample has a few hundred thousand clones; about 87% occur once, and the top ten carry around 5.8%. Remarks on this clone: Other DNA sequences in the sample encode the same CDR3.

Sequencing used peripheral blood. This clonotype was sampled from a woman aged 45-65 years with COVID-19, enrolled during active disease.

CDR3 nucleotide sequence: TGTGCCAGCTCACCACCGACGGGGGCCGGGGAGCTGTTTTTT. This encodes CASSPPTGAGELFF. J is TRBJ2-2 and V is TRBV18; D may be TRBD2 (6 bases). CDR1 is KGHSH, CDR2 LQKENI, per germline. CDR3 length equals 14 residues. The V gene lost 0 bases and the J gene lost 6 bases, with 8 bases spanning the gap. The full variable domain, in which reference TRBV18 and TRBJ2-2 provide the parts outside the CDR3, is NAGVMQNPRHLVRRRGQEARLRCSPMKGHSHVYWYRQLPEEGLKFMVYLQKENIIDESGMPKERFSAEFPKEGPSILRIQQVVRGDSAAYFCASSPPTGAGELFFGEGSRLTVL.